This T cell receptor (beta chain) was identified in a study of T cell repertoires in cytomegalovirus infection (dated by TCRdb to the late 2010s). In the study overall: Donor HLA type was relevant to the analysis, because carriage of CMV infection together with the matching HLA type was indicated by public TCR beta signatures. The investigation overall reported the following: In both this cohort and an independent cohort of a few hundred donors, the cumulative frequency of public TCR beta family members distinguished carriers of CMV infection plus the relevant HLA type. The ex vivo response was dominated by HLA-C-restricted CMV-specific TCR beta clonotypes, which also provided the single most frequent clonotype in two of eight donors.

TCRdb names Illumina HiSeq 1500 as the instrument used. The public reads were run again by TCRdb, first through fastp at Q25 and then through MiXCR, and only productive beta chains were kept. Here each entry gathers all rows of one CDR3 protein and keeps the most common genes and DNA. The sample profile shows 450,000 to 550,000 distinct CDR3 sequences; 16% of them were found once. The ten largest clones capture 20% to 30% of the sample. V and J lose 5 bases and 8 bases, and a span of 12 bases separates them. The CDR3 numbers 12 residues from cysteine through phenylalanine. Kept here is only the CDR3 DNA, which spans 36 bases and is read in frame from base 1. In the germline V gene, CDR1 corresponds to SGHAT and CDR2 to FQNNGV. As concerns this clonotype: The antigen this receptor binds is unknown. Within one base of it there is no much larger clone, and no base qualities were kept.

This sequence was found in a human donor in good health (CMV status not recorded). Some clones in this sample may be carry-over from other donors' samples. Recombination connected TRBV11-2 to TRBJ1-2, with the identity of the D gene unclear. The sample taken for sequencing was CD8+ T cells from PBMCs. The bases are TGTGCCAGCAGCGCCGTCTCGGACGGCTACACCTTC. It encodes CASSAVSDGYTF.